Listed below are T cell receptor beta chains from one sample, sequenced in a study of T-cell reconstitution after alpha-beta-depleted transplantation in children. TCRdb recomputed calls from the PCR reads with MiXCR, one row per CDR3 protein. The table lists about 250,000 distinct CDR3 sequences, 24% of them singletons. This specimen was PBMCs, mostly from graft donor cells, taken 360 days after TCRalphabeta/CD19-depleted stem cell transplant. These TCRs come from a female patient aged 2 to 10 who had a stem cell transplant for congenital amegakaryocytic thrombocytopenia, so the T cells may come from the graft donor. Each CDR3 is given with its conserved first and last residue.

v_gene: TRBV5-1; j_gene: TRBJ2-5; CDR3aa: CASSLRDRGLGETQYF
v_gene: TRBV20-1; j_gene: TRBJ2-7; CDR3aa: CSASGVARYEQYF
v_gene: TRBV7-8; j_gene: TRBJ1-2; CDR3aa: CASSLQRRDGYTF
v_gene: TRBV4-2; j_gene: TRBJ2-7; CDR3aa: CASSQALPDEQYF
v_gene: TRBV5-1; j_gene: TRBJ2-5; CDR3aa: CASSLFASGGAGETQYF
v_gene: TRBV25-1; j_gene: TRBJ2-7; CDR3aa: CASSEPGTVAYGEQYF
v_gene: TRBV5-5; j_gene: TRBJ1-2; CDR3aa: CASSLGPAHLYGYTF
v_gene: TRBV19; j_gene: TRBJ1-2; CDR3aa: CASRQTGRKTGGYTF
v_gene: TRBV28; j_gene: TRBJ1-1; CDR3aa: CASRIAGAHWGDTEAFF
v_gene: TRBV5-1; j_gene: TRBJ2-7; CDR3aa: CASSYMEGTGMYEQYF
v_gene: TRBV20-1; j_gene: TRBJ1-5; CDR3aa: CSARRQFIQPQHF
v_gene: TRBV12-3/TRBV12-4; j_gene: TRBJ2-5; CDR3aa: CASSPGLAGIETQYF
v_gene: TRBV7-6; j_gene: TRBJ1-5; CDR3aa: CASNLWGVSNQPQHF
v_gene: TRBV15; j_gene: TRBJ2-5; CDR3aa: CATSGRLAGFETQYF
v_gene: TRBV9; j_gene: TRBJ2-3; CDR3aa: CASSVGAGTDTQYF
v_gene: TRBV20-1; j_gene: TRBJ2-2; CDR3aa: CSARDSGLAGESGELFF
v_gene: TRBV7-8; j_gene: TRBJ2-7; CDR3aa: CASSTNSGAYEQYF
v_gene: TRBV20-1; j_gene: TRBJ1-1; CDR3aa: CSASEDSSPRYEAFF
v_gene: TRBV7-6; j_gene: TRBJ2-7; CDR3aa: CASSLSQGGYEQYF
v_gene: TRBV7-2; j_gene: TRBJ2-7; CDR3aa: CASSPREGSAGYF
v_gene: TRBV12-3/TRBV12-4; j_gene: TRBJ2-7; CDR3aa: CASSLGQALTYEQYF
v_gene: TRBV28; j_gene: TRBJ2-5; CDR3aa: CASSVPGAETQYF
v_gene: TRBV24-1; j_gene: TRBJ2-3; CDR3aa: CATSAVFRDGSTDTQYF
v_gene: TRBV19; j_gene: TRBJ1-5; CDR3aa: CASTRDSPNQPQHF
v_gene: TRBV3-1; j_gene: TRBJ1-5; CDR3aa: CASSQDNNQPQHF
v_gene: TRBV4-2; j_gene: TRBJ1-2; CDR3aa: CASSQEQGAGYGYTF
v_gene: TRBV2; j_gene: TRBJ2-3; CDR3aa: CASKKGVSADTQYF
v_gene: TRBV12-3/TRBV12-4; j_gene: TRBJ2-7; CDR3aa: CASSSSGHEQYF
v_gene: TRBV4-1; j_gene: TRBJ1-4; CDR3aa: CASSQMIRTGLEKLFF
v_gene: TRBV5-1; j_gene: TRBJ2-3; CDR3aa: CASSLAEANTQYF
v_gene: TRBV7-2; j_gene: TRBJ2-4; CDR3aa: CASSPRGGLLAKNIQYF
v_gene: TRBV5-1; j_gene: TRBJ1-2; CDR3aa: CASSLHRTGLYGYTF
v_gene: TRBV28; j_gene: TRBJ2-3; CDR3aa: CASSRAGGSDTQYF
v_gene: TRBV19; j_gene: TRBJ2-5; CDR3aa: CASSQERVQETQYF
v_gene: TRBV7-2; j_gene: TRBJ2-7; CDR3aa: CASSLGLEAWGPSYEQYF
v_gene: TRBV9; j_gene: TRBJ2-3; CDR3aa: CASSVAAGSSTDTQYF
v_gene: TRBV6-4; j_gene: TRBJ2-1; CDR3aa: CASSDSSVVNNEQFF
v_gene: TRBV4-3; j_gene: TRBJ2-7; CDR3aa: CASSQRQGFNEQYF
v_gene: TRBV20-1; j_gene: TRBJ2-7; CDR3aa: CSARDPRLADYEQYF
v_gene: TRBV28; j_gene: TRBJ2-5; CDR3aa: CASSLGGLAGYLQETQYF
v_gene: TRBV5-1; j_gene: TRBJ1-2; CDR3aa: CASGQWAPDYGYTF
v_gene: TRBV12-3/TRBV12-4; j_gene: TRBJ2-1; CDR3aa: CASSRTSETPYNEQFF
v_gene: TRBV13; j_gene: TRBJ2-1; CDR3aa: CASSFGAGLYNEQFF
v_gene: TRBV4-1; j_gene: TRBJ1-1; CDR3aa: CASSQVRGWFTEAFF
v_gene: TRBV28; j_gene: TRBJ2-3; CDR3aa: CASSSQHTAVRVDYTDTQYF
v_gene: TRBV5-6; j_gene: TRBJ2-2; CDR3aa: CASSLISGTGELFF
v_gene: TRBV5-5; j_gene: TRBJ2-3; CDR3aa: CASSWWGGASDTQYF